A few counts support the clone carrying this TCR beta chain. The data are from a study of blood T cell repertoires in COVID-19. This table comes from immunoSEQ multiplex PCR, and its TCRdb copy is limited to in-frame clones, with some not included. The sample lists around 260,000 clones, approximately 85% seen once, with approximately 4% in the top ten. CDR3 length: 14 amino acids. After removal of 5 bases from V and 4 bases from J, the junction contained 8 bases not matched to a gene. Germline loops: CDR1 SEHNR, CDR2 FQNEAQ (reference sequence). The J gene is TRBJ2-7, the V gene TRBV7-9, with TRBD2 matching 7 bases. Input material: PBMCs or T cells enriched from blood (not recorded which). The receptor's source is a woman aged 25-40 years who had recovered from COVID-19. The CDR3 here is CASSADWGGYEQYF. CDR3 DNA sequence: TGTGCCAGCAGCGCCGACTGGGGGGGATACGAGCAGTACTTC.